The text below deals with one TCR beta chain. Its antigen is unknown. The germline gives CDR1 SGHRS, CDR2 YFSETQ. J lost 6 bases, V lost 3 bases, and 4 bases had no gene match. The CDR3 extends over 15 amino acids. The data stem from a study of shared clonotypes between healthy human individuals. The wider study: CD4 naive and CD4 memory each took three plates per donor, while CD8 naive took two and CD8 memory one.

Regarding the study as a whole: Larger richness was generally estimated for naive than memory subsets.

The method was immunoSEQ multiplex PCR; TCRdb's version includes in-frame clones alone and lacks a portion of them. Of some 2.3 million clones detected, about 92% appear once; the ten largest clones hold under 0.45%. The chain couples TRBV5-1 to TRBJ2-1; 12 bases align to TRBD2. The sequenced sample consisted of naive CD4+ T cells from PBMCs. This sample's subset: CD45RA+ positively selected. This sequence originates from a man aged 18 to 29 in good health. Some clones in this sample may be carry-over from other donors' samples. The CDR3 is CASSWTSGIGNEQFF. The CDR3 DNA sequence: TGCGCCAGCAGCTGGACTAGCGGGATCGGCAATGAGCAGTTCTTC.